The 31 T cell receptor beta chains below all came from one sample that was sequenced in a study of T cell responses to AZD1222 COVID-19 vaccine. Clones were read by immunoSEQ multiplex PCR, and TCRdb kept only the in-frame ones, dropping some. The sample has some 160,000 clones, roughly 92% seen once; the top ten hold around 1.7%. Sequencing was performed on peripheral blood, taken on day 0 of AZD1222 vaccination. These receptors came from an adult in good health.

The chain combines TRBV6-2 or TRBV6-3 with TRBJ1-5; possibly TRBD1 for D (6 bases). V was clipped by 7 bases and J by 3 bases, with 16 bases between them. CDR1 MNHEY and CDR2 SVGEGT come from the germline V gene. This CDR3 has 15 residues. As DNA, the CDR3 is TGTGCCAGCACCCCCGGGGGGCAGATCAATCAGCCCCAGCATTTT. Protein product: CASTPGGQINQPQHF.

The rearrangement joins TRBV27 to TRBJ1-2; D perhaps matches TRBD1 (6 bases). Germline V gives CDR1 MNHEY, CDR2 SMNVEV (reference sequence). V was pared by 0 bases and J by 7 bases, with 15 bases between. The CDR3 spans 15 residues. The CDR3 here is CASSLSAGTKSGYTF. In nucleotides, the CDR3 is TGTGCCAGCAGTTTATCGGCGGGGACAAAATCTGGCTACACCTTC.

The J gene is TRBJ1-5, the V gene TRBV6-4; the D is unclear. CDR1 MRHNA and CDR2 SNTAGT come from the germline V gene. The CDR3 runs 14 residues. The V end was cut by 0 bases, the J end by 9 bases, with 12 bases between. The CDR3 spells CASSDSFDLGPQHF. For the CDR3, the DNA is TGTGCCAGCAGTGACTCGTTTGACTTAGGGCCCCAGCATTTT.

The V call is TRBV27, the J call TRBJ2-1, with D maybe TRBD1 (5 bases). Germline V gene data show CDR1 as MNHEY and CDR2 as SMNVEV (reference sequence). This CDR3 has 15 residues. Trimming removed 6 bases at V and 1 base at J, with 13 bases between. The CDR3: CASSQGAGSYNEQFF. CDR3 coding DNA: TGTGCCAGCAGCCAAGGGGCAGGTTCCTACAATGAGCAGTTCTTC.

The chain uses TRBV7-9 and TRBJ2-7, with D hard to call. Germline V gives CDR1 SEHNR, CDR2 FQNEAQ (reference sequence). V lost 5 bases and J lost 2, with 13 bases in between. This CDR3 has 14 residues. The CDR3 sequence: CASSRNGGTYEQYF. Written as DNA, the CDR3 is TGTGCCAGCAGCCGTAATGGCGGAACCTACGAGCAGTACTTC.

This rearrangement joins TRBV5-5 to TRBJ1-1, with TRBD1 matching over 7 bases. Trimming cost V 4 bases and J 1 base; bases outside gene matches: 4. This CDR3 is built from 14 residues. The germline V gene has CDR1 SGHKS and CDR2 YYEKEE (reference sequence). The CDR3 bases are TGTGCCAGCAGCGTGACAGGGCCGAACACTGAAGCTTTCTTT. This translates into CASSVTGPNTEAFF.

The chain combines TRBV7-2 with TRBJ2-7, with 8 positions matching TRBD1. The CDR3 sequence is 14 residues long. The V gene end was trimmed by 5 bases and the J gene end by 7 bases; junction bases not matched to a gene: 10. The V gene's germline CDR1 is SGHTA and CDR2 FQGNSA. This CDR3 is CASSIQDRVGEQYF. Written as DNA, the CDR3 is TGTGCCAGCAGCATACAGGACAGGGTAGGGGAGCAGTACTTC.

The gene calls are TRBV3-1 (or the pseudogene TRBV3-2) and TRBJ2-3; D possibly corresponds to TRBD1 (7 bases). CDR3 length: 14 residues. CDR1 and CDR2 (germline): LGHDT, YNNKEL (reference sequence). CDR3 amino acids: CASGPGGSTDTQYF. The CDR3 coding sequence is TGTGCTTCGGGCCCAGGGGGGAGTACAGATACGCAGTATTTT.

The chain combines TRBV6-4 with TRBJ2-1, with 7 bases lining up with TRBD2. V lost 4 bases and J lost 5; bases outside the gene matches: 8. Germline values: CDR1 MRHNA, CDR2 SNTAGT. The CDR3 spans 15 residues. The CDR3 reads CASSVELARNNEQFF. DNA for the CDR3: TGTGCCAGCAGTGTAGAACTAGCGCGAAACAATGAGCAGTTCTTC.

The chain joins TRBV7-6 to TRBJ2-3; D might be TRBD2 (6 bases). The V end was cut by 2 bases, the J end by 1 base, with 10 bases between. The germline V gene encodes CDR1 SGHVS and CDR2 FNYEAQ. The CDR3 is 15 amino acids. CDR3 sequence reads: CASSLLASGTDTQYF. The DNA of the CDR3 is TGTGCCAGCAGCTTACTCGCTAGCGGCACAGATACGCAGTATTTT. Looking up the rest from reference TRBV7-6 and TRBJ2-3 gives the full variable domain: GAGVSQSPRYKVTKRGQDVALRCDPISGHVSLYWYRQALGQGPEFLTYFNYEAQQDKSGLPNDRFSAERPEGSISTLTIQRTEQRDSAMYRCASSLLASGTDTQYFGPGTRLTVL.

The chain recombines TRBV18 with TRBJ1-2; 9 nucleotides agree with TRBD1. The CDR3 spans 15 residues. The V gene's germline CDR1 is KGHSH and CDR2 LQKENI. V lost 5 bases to trimming and J lost 3 bases; unmatched junction nucleotides: 7. CDR3 sequence: CASSSSDRGDYGYTF. Written as DNA, the CDR3 is TGTGCCAGCTCATCATCGGACAGGGGTGACTATGGCTACACCTTC.

This clone was detected only once. J is TRBJ2-7 and V is TRBV6-2 or TRBV6-3, with TRBD2 matching 7 bases. Trimming took 0 bases from V and 2 from J; bases not matched to a gene: 10. The germline gives CDR1 MNHEY, CDR2 SVGEGT. This CDR3 has 17 amino acids. CDR3 coding DNA: TGTGCCAGCAGTTACTCGGATCATGGGGGGGTCGCCTACGAGCAGTACTTC. Translation: CASSYSDHGGVAYEQYF.

The chain couples TRBV9 to TRBJ2-2, with D possibly being TRBD1 (6 bases). Trimming removed 3 bases from V and 3 bases from J, with 12 bases in between. This CDR3 region has 15 residues. The germline CDR1 and CDR2 sequences are SGDLS and YYNGEE. Here the CDR3 DNA reads TGTGCCAGCAGCGAGGGGGTTCTTCACACCGGGGAGCTGTTTTTT. Its translation is CASSEGVLHTGELFF.

This clone was recorded once. The chain recombines TRBV14 with TRBJ2-2; 7 bases align to TRBD1. The CDR3 has 11 amino acids. The junction had 1 base not matched to a gene; V was cut back by 9 bases and J by 6 bases. Germline-derived CDR1 and CDR2 are SGHDN and FVKESK. The CDR3 DNA follows: TGTGCCAGTACAGGGGCCGGGGAGCTGTTTTTT. It yields the protein CASTGAGELFF.

The V gene is TRBV9, the J gene TRBJ2-7; 9 positions agree with TRBD2. The CDR3 sequence is 20 residues long. Trimming took 3 bases from V and 3 from J; bases not matched to a gene: 22. Germline CDR1 reads SGDLS; CDR2 reads YYNGEE. The CDR3 DNA follows: TGTGCCAGCAGCGGACCCCTAAAGACTAGCGGCCGGCGCACAGGCTACGAGCAGTACTTC. This translates into CASSGPLKTSGRRTGYEQYF.

V usage is TRBV5-6 and J usage is TRBJ2-7; TRBD1 is a possible D gene (5 bases). The CDR3 loop spans 16 amino acids. Germline assignment: CDR1 SGHDT and CDR2 YYEEEE. V lost 3 bases and J lost 1, with 17 bases in between. The CDR3 DNA is TGTGCCAGCAGCTCCCTCGGTCAGGGCCGATCCTACGAGCAGTACTTC. This translates into CASSSLGQGRSYEQYF. Together with reference TRBV5-6 and TRBJ2-7, the CDR3 gives the full variable domain: DAGVTQSPTHLIKTRGQQVTLRCSPKSGHDTVSWYQQALGQGPQFIFQYYEEEERQRGNFPDRFSGHQFPNYSSELNVNALLLGDSALYLCASSSLGQGRSYEQYFGPGTRLTVT.

This chain uses TRBV3-1 (or the pseudogene TRBV3-2) with TRBJ2-1; 13 bases map to TRBD2. The CDR3 length is 20 residues. Germline loops: CDR1 LGHDT, CDR2 YNNKEL (reference sequence). The V and J ends lost 1 base and 10 bases, in that order; junction bases with no gene match: 19. The CDR3 loop is CASSQVLDRRLAGGPGEQFF. The CDR3 nucleotides are TGTGCCAGCAGCCAAGTACTAGACCGCCGACTAGCGGGGGGCCCCGGGGAGCAGTTCTTC.

This rearrangement joins TRBV12-3 or TRBV12-4 to TRBJ2-1; weak D call: TRBD1 (6 bases). Between the trimmed V and J ends, which lost 5 bases and 3 bases, there was a span of 8 bases. The CDR3 contains 13 residues. CDR3 region: CASSTGFYNEQFF. Here the CDR3 DNA reads TGTGCCAGCAGTACAGGGTTCTACAATGAGCAGTTCTTC.

The chain recombines TRBV4-1 with TRBJ2-4; 11 nucleotides align to TRBD1. J lost 6 bases, V lost 3 bases, and 7 bases had no gene match. The CDR3 totals 16 residues. Germline V CDR1 and CDR2: MGHRA, YSYEKL. CDR3 in amino acids: CASSQIGQGAGNIQYF. CDR3 in DNA: TGCGCCAGCAGCCAGATAGGACAGGGGGCCGGAAACATTCAGTACTTC.

V gene TRBV19 combines with J gene TRBJ2-7; 7 bases align to TRBD1. There are 14 residues in the CDR3. J lost 2 bases, V lost 8 bases, and 9 bases had no gene match. Germline loops: CDR1 LNHDA, CDR2 SQIVND (reference sequence). CDR3 sequence: CASSKGDSPYEQYF. CDR3 DNA: TGTGCCAGTTCGAAGGGGGACAGTCCCTACGAGCAGTACTTC.

The genes are TRBV20-1 and TRBJ1-6; D is uncertain. CDR1 is DFQATT and CDR2 is SNEGSKA in the germline V gene (reference sequence). This CDR3 has 12 residues. Trimming stripped 3 bases from V and 7 bases from J, with 7 bases between. This CDR3 reads CSASAGNSPLHF. In DNA form, the CDR3 reads TGCAGTGCTAGTGCCGGAAATTCACCCCTCCACTTT.

The chain joins TRBV15 to TRBJ1-2; TRBD1 is a possible D gene (6 bases). V was cut by 5 bases and J by 2 bases, with 9 bases left in between. Germline assignment: CDR1 LNHNV and CDR2 YYDKDF (reference sequence). This CDR3 is 13 amino acids long. In nucleotides, the CDR3 is TGTGCCACCAGCCGCGGGACAAACTATGGCTACACCTTC. It encodes CATSRGTNYGYTF.

The genes are TRBV9 and TRBJ2-7; D possibly corresponds to TRBD2 (5 bases). Germline loops: CDR1 SGDLS, CDR2 YYNGEE. Trimming stripped 0 bases from V and 0 bases from J, with 10 bases between. CDR3 length: 15 residues. The CDR3 spells CASSVGSGSSYEQYF. CDR3 sequence (DNA): TGTGCCAGCAGCGTAGGGTCGGGAAGCTCCTACGAGCAGTACTTC.

This clone was recorded only once. J is TRBJ2-7 and V is TRBV11-2, with TRBD1 identical over 7 bases. V shed 6 bases, J shed 2 bases, and the junction held 4 bases outside the gene matches. The length of the CDR3 is 13 residues. The germline V gene encodes CDR1 SGHAT and CDR2 FQNNGV. The DNA for the CDR3 is TGTGCCAGCAGTGAGGGGGCCCCCTACGAGCAGTACTTC. This gives the protein CASSEGAPYEQYF.

The V gene is TRBV4-2, the J gene TRBJ2-2; 12 positions match TRBD2. The germline V gene has CDR1 LGHNA and CDR2 YNFKEQ. This CDR3 has 16 amino acids. V trimming: 4 bases; J trimming: 3 bases; junction bases outside the gene matches: 3. This CDR3 reads CASSPGLAGHTGELFF. CDR3 sequence (DNA): TGTGCCAGCAGCCCCGGACTAGCGGGACACACCGGGGAGCTGTTTTTT.

This chain connects TRBV30 to TRBJ1-5; no firm D call. This CDR3 comprises 14 residues. Looked up from germline, CDR1 is GTSNPN and CDR2 is SVGIG (reference sequence). V lost 0 bases to trimming and J lost 4 bases, with 10 bases between them. Here the CDR3 DNA reads TGTGCCTGGAGTGTAAAACAGAAAAATCAGCCCCAGCATTTT. It yields the protein CAWSVKQKNQPQHF.

This rearrangement joins TRBV18 to TRBJ1-2, with 7 bases matching TRBD1. Germline trimming cut 3 bases from V and 5 bases from J; bases unmatched to any gene: 6. The germline CDR1 and CDR2 sequences are KGHSH and LQKENI. The CDR3 spans 14 residues. The CDR3 region is CASSPDREKYGYTF. DNA of the CDR3: TGTGCCAGCTCACCCGACAGGGAAAAGTATGGCTACACCTTC.

V gene TRBV10-1 combines with J gene TRBJ2-3, with D possibly being TRBD1 or TRBD2 (5 bases each). The V gene lost 5 bases and the J gene lost 1 base, with 13 bases spanning the gap. The CDR3 consists of 15 residues. The germline CDR1 and CDR2 sequences are WNHNN and SYGVQD (reference sequence). This chain's CDR3 is CASSQAGTGTDTQYF. CDR3 nucleotides: TGCGCCAGCAGTCAGGCAGGGACCGGCACAGATACGCAGTATTTT.

The chain recombines TRBV29-1 with TRBJ1-2; 8 bases agree with TRBD1. This CDR3 comprises 14 residues. V was clipped by 6 bases and J by 5 bases; unmatched bases: 11. From germline, CDR1 is SQVTM and CDR2 ANQGSEA. The CDR3 sequence: CSVRTGTGVYGYTF. CDR3 coding DNA: TGCAGCGTCCGCACCGGGACAGGCGTTTATGGCTACACCTTC.

This sequence joins TRBV7-2 and TRBJ2-2; D is uncertain. Trimming stripped 3 bases from V and 7 bases from J, with 9 bases between. Germline loops: CDR1 SGHTA, CDR2 FQGNSA. The CDR3 totals 13 residues. The CDR3 loop is CASSFRKGGELFF. DNA for the CDR3: TGTGCCAGCAGCTTCAGGAAGGGCGGGGAGCTGTTTTTT.

V gene TRBV5-1 combines with J gene TRBJ1-4; D not resolved. The length of the CDR3 is 13 residues. Germline V lookup: CDR1 SGHRS, CDR2 YFSETQ. V was shortened by 3 bases and J by 8 bases, with 11 bases between the two germline ends. This CDR3 is CASSSSQGEKLFF. The CDR3 nucleotides read TGCGCCAGCAGCTCCAGCCAAGGGGAAAAACTGTTTTTT.